This T cell receptor beta chain came from a study of blood T cell repertoires in COVID-19. As for the study in general: Sites in the United States, Italy and Spain provided acute and convalescent COVID-19 samples.

The assay was immunoSEQ multiplex PCR, and TCRdb's table has in-frame clones only and misses some. This table has 60,000 to 70,000 clones, over 80% appearing once. This CDR3 is built from 15 residues. From germline, CDR1 is SGHRS and CDR2 YFSETQ. V trimming: 3 bases; J trimming: 0 bases; junction bases outside the gene matches: 4. The rearrangement joins TRBV5-1 to TRBJ2-3; 7 bases match TRBD2. Sequenced material: peripheral blood. The sequence came from a human donor in a cohort sampled during active COVID-19. The CDR3 reads CASSYRGESTDTQYF. CDR3 DNA sequence: TGCGCCAGCAGCTACCGGGGGGAAAGCACAGATACGCAGTATTTT.